This T cell receptor (beta chain) stems from a study of Ad26.COV2.S vaccination and SARS-CoV-2 variants. The germline gives CDR1 MNHEY, CDR2 SVGEGT. V was clipped by 7 bases and J by 4 bases, with 17 bases between them. The CDR3 extends over 15 amino acids. As regards this clone: Its antigen remains unidentified.

The treatment was: about 20 received Ad26.COV2.S at low or high dose, single or two shots; a few received placebo; per-sample allocation not given. Sampling was done on day 63 after the first vaccine or placebo injection. The data were produced by immunoSEQ multiplex PCR, yet TCRdb's version contains in-frame clones alone and is incomplete. The sample lists 440,000 or so clones; 92% were seen once. Broader study findings: Spike-specific responses of CD8+ and CD4+ T cells were reported to display substantial breadth after vaccination.

The chain combines TRBV6-2 or TRBV6-3 with TRBJ1-5; D gene unclear. The specimen was peripheral blood, collected in a trial of Ad26.COV2.S vaccine versus placebo. This clonotype was sampled from a person aged 18-65 years who received the Ad26.COV2.S COVID-19 vaccine or a placebo. CDR3 loop: CASTPGGVGNQPQHF. In DNA, the CDR3 is TGTGCCAGCACCCCGGGCGGGGTAGGGAATCAGCCCCAGCATTTT.